This entry features one T cell receptor (beta chain) sequence. This sample is part of a study of blood T cells in healthy people across ages. V was clipped by 5 bases and J by 5 bases, with 20 bases between them. Germline lookup yields CDR1 SGHTA and CDR2 FQGNSA. The CDR3 loop spans 16 amino acids. For the second PCR, which ran for roughly 6 to 11 cycles, a sample-barcoded 5' primer and a J-beta primer mix were used. TCRdb re-derived calls from the 5' RACE reads in MiXCR, one entry per CDR3 protein. The sample records 750,000 to 950,000 distinct CDR3 sequences, roughly 29% being singletons. In addition, the sample was reused for a study of T cells of mothers and their children.

This receptor was identified in a woman aged 40 to 55 in good health. Input material: blood. This rearrangement joins TRBV7-2 to TRBJ2-3; possibly TRBD2 for D (8 bases). The CDR3 DNA follows: TGTGCCAGCAGCCCCCAGGGGGGACTAGTCGGAGATACGCAGTATTTT. Amino acid sequence: CASSPQGGLVGDTQYF.